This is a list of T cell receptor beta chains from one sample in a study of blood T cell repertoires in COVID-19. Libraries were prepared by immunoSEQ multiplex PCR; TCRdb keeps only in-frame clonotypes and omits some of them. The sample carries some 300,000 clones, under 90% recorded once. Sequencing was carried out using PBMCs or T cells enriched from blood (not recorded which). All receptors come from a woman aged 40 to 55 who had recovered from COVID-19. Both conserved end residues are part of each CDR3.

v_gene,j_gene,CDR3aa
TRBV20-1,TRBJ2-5,CSASYNQETQYF
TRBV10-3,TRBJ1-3,CAISGTGSGNTIYF
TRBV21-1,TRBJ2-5,CASSKGQGGETQYF
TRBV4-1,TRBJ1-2,CASSRDRAAYGYTF
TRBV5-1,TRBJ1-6,CASSPGGILSPLHF
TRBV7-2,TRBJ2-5,CASSFQRGQETQYF
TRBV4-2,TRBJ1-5,CASSQQGAPPQHF
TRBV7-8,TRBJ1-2,CASSLAGQGRGYTF
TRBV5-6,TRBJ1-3,CASSLTGAGNTIYF
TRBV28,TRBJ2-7,CASSSGDTYFYEQYF
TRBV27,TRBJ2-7,CASSTAIPYEQYF
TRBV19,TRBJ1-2,CASSIRQGGNYGYTF
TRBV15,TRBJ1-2,CATSRDGVYGYTF
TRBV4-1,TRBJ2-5,CASSQGPRAEETQYF
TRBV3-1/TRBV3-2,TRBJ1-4,CASSLTGGEKLFF
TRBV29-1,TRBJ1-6,CSVGDTGTNSPLHF
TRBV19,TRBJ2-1,CASSTSPGTAYNEQFF
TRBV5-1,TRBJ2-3,CASSLEGSGIASTDTQYF
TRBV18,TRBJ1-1,CASSWTADEAFF
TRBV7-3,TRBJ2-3,CASSSRGTDTQYF
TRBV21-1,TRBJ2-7,CACPSNSRSYEQYF
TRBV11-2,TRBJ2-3,CASSLRVKAPEEYF
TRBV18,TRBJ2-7,CASSPVGEPTYEQYF
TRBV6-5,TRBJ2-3,CASSYREGTDTQYF
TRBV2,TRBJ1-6,CASRRDREWVLSPLHF
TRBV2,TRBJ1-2,CAIPGGSTSYTF
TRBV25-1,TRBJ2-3,CASSGVLDYYTDTQYF
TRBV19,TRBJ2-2,CASSSGLSTGELFF